Given below is one T cell receptor beta chain in context. This sample is drawn from a study of blood T cell repertoires in COVID-19. On the study more broadly: Spain, Italy and the United States supplied samples that represented acute and convalescent COVID-19.

The CDR3 runs 13 residues. Germline CDR1 is SGHRS and CDR2 is YFSETQ. Trimming removed 4 bases at V and 10 bases at J, with 15 bases between. Per the original data handling: The authors estimated nucleated cell counts from reference gene primer amplification. TCRdb's table, derived via immunoSEQ multiplex PCR, lists solely in-frame clones and lacks some. D and trimming were read from the DNA, whereas the V and J calls and clone size are those reported in that table. The sample includes roughly 200,000 clones, around 95% of them seen just once. This TCR was sampled from a man aged 25-40 years with COVID-19, enrolled during active disease. This rearrangement joins TRBV5-1 to TRBJ2-1, with TRBD2 as a possible D gene (5 bases). Sequencing was carried out using peripheral blood. CDR3 region: CASSNRAEGEQFF. Written as DNA, the CDR3 is TGCGCCAGCAGCAACCGGGCAGAGGGAGAGCAGTTCTTC.